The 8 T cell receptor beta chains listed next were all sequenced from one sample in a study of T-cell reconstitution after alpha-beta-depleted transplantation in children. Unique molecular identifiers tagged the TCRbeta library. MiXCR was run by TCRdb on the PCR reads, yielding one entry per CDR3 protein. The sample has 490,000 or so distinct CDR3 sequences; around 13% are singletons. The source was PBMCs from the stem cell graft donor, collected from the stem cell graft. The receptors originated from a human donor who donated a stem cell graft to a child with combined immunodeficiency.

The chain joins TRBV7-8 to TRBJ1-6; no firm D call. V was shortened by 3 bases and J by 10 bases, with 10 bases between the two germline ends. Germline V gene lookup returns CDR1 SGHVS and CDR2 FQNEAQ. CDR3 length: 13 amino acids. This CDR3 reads CASSFKVNSPLHF. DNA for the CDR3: TGTGCCAGCAGCTTCAAGGTTAACTCACCCCTCCACTTT. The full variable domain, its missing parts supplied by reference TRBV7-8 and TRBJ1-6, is GAGVSQSPRYKVAKRGQDVALRCDPISGHVSLFWYQQALGQGPEFLTYFQNEAQLDKSGLPSDRFFAERPEGSVSTLKIQRTQQEDSAVYLCASSFKVNSPLHFGNGTRLTVT.

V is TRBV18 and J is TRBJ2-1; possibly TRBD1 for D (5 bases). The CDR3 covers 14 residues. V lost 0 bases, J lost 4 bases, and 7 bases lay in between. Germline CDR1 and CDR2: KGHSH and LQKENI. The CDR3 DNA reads TGTGCCAGCTCACCACCACAGGTATACAATGAGCAGTTCTTC. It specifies CASSPPQVYNEQFF. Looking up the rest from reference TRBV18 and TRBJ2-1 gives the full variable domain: NAGVMQNPRHLVRRRGQEARLRCSPMKGHSHVYWYRQLPEEGLKFMVYLQKENIIDESGMPKERFSAEFPKEGPSILRIQQVVRGDSAAYFCASSPPQVYNEQFFGPGTRLTVL.

The CDR3 loop reads CASSAGQGPGVTQYF. The CDR3 DNA sequence: TGTGCCAGCAGCGCCGGACAGGGGCCGGGTGTGACCCAGTACTTC. The chain uses TRBV9 and TRBJ2-5; 9 bases line up with TRBD1. The CDR3 is made up of 15 amino acids. Losses at the gene ends were 3 bases for V and 7 bases for J; bases not matched to a gene: 10. Germline CDR1 is SGDLS and CDR2 is YYNGEE. Complete variable domain (other parts from reference TRBV9 and TRBJ2-5): DSGVTQTPKHLITATGQRVTLRCSPRSGDLSVYWYQQSLDQGLQFLIQYYNGEERAKGNILERFSAQQFPDLHSELNLSSLELGDSALYFCASSAGQGPGVTQYFGPGTRLLVL.

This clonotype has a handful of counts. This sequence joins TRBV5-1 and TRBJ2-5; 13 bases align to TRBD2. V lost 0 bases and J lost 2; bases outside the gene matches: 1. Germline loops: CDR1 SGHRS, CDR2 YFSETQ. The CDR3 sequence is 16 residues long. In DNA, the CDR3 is TGCGCCAGCAGCTTGGTGGGACTAGCGGGACAAGAGACCCAGTACTTC. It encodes CASSLVGLAGQETQYF.

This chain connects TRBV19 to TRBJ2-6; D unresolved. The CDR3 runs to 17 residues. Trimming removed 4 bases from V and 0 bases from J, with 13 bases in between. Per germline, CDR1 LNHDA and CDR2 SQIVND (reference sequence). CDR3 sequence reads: CASSTFDISSGANVLTF. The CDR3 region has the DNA TGTGCCAGTAGTACCTTCGACATTAGCTCTGGGGCCAACGTCCTGACTTTC. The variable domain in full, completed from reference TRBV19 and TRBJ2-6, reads DGGITQSPKYLFRKEGQNVTLSCEQNLNHDAMYWYRQDPGQGLRLIYYSQIVNDFQKGDIAEGYSVSREKKESFPLTVTSAQKNPTAFYLCASSTFDISSGANVLTFGAGSRLTVL.

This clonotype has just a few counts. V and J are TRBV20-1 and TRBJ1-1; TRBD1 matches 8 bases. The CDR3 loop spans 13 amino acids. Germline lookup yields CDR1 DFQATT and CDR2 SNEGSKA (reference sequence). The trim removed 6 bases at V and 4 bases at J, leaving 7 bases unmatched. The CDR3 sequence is CSAQGARGTEAFF. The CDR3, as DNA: TGCAGTGCCCAGGGGGCGCGGGGCACTGAAGCTTTCTTT.

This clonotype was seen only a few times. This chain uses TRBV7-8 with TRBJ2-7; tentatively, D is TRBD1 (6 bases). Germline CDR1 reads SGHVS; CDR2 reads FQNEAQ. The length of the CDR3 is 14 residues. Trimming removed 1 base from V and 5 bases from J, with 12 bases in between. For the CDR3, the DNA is TGTGCCAGCAGCTTAGTAGTCAGGGACAACGAGCAGTACTTC. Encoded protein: CASSLVVRDNEQYF.

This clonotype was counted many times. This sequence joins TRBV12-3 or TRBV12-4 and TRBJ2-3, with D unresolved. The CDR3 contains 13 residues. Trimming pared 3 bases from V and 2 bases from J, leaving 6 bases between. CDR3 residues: CASSFFPTDTQYF. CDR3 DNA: TGTGCCAGCAGTTTTTTTCCCACAGATACGCAGTATTTT.